The 9 T cell receptor beta chains presented below share a single source sample, sequenced in a study of blood T cell repertoires in COVID-19. TCRdb's copy holds only in-frame clones and misses some; the assay was immunoSEQ multiplex PCR. The data show about 140,000 clones, roughly 90% seen once. The sequenced material came from peripheral blood. The source of these receptors is a man in his fifties with active or convalescent COVID-19.

The chain couples TRBV19 to TRBJ2-7; D perhaps matches TRBD2 (6 bases). CDR3 length equals 14 residues. V was shortened by 5 bases and J by 3 bases, with 14 bases between the two germline ends. The V gene's germline CDR1 is LNHDA and CDR2 SQIVND (reference sequence). The CDR3 reads CASSLRLDYYEQYF. DNA of the CDR3: TGTGCCAGTAGTCTCCGACTAGATTACTACGAGCAGTACTTC.

V is TRBV7-6 and J is TRBJ2-1; 7 nucleotides agree with TRBD1. This CDR3 region has 16 residues. V lost 5 bases to trimming and J lost 6 bases; unmatched junction nucleotides: 13. Germline V gives CDR1 SGHVS, CDR2 FNYEAQ. Here the CDR3 DNA reads TGTGCCAGCAGCAAAGGGACAGCTGGAGGCGGCAATGAGCAGTTCTTC. Translated: CASSKGTAGGGNEQFF.

The V gene is TRBV29-1, the J gene TRBJ2-1, with 12 nucleotides matching TRBD2. The CDR3 length is 19 residues. V shed 0 bases, J shed 4 bases, and the junction held 13 bases outside the gene matches. Germline values: CDR1 SQVTM, CDR2 ANQGSEA. The CDR3 region has the DNA TGCAGCGTTGAAGATGGCCCGGGGGTGGGACTAGCGGGTTACAATGAGCAGTTCTTC. Translated: CSVEDGPGVGLAGYNEQFF.

The V and J genes are TRBV27 and TRBJ1-6, with D maybe TRBD1 (6 bases). V lost 4 bases, J lost 11 bases, and 15 bases lay in between. The V gene's germline CDR1 is MNHEY and CDR2 SMNVEV (reference sequence). There are 14 residues in the CDR3. The CDR3 region has the DNA TGTGCCAGCAGTTACCTACAGGGCTCCACACCCCTCCACTTT. As protein: CASSYLQGSTPLHF.

V is TRBV5-1 and J is TRBJ2-3; D gene unclear. V lost 2 bases and J 5 bases, leaving 15 bases between the germline ends. The V gene's germline CDR1 is SGHRS and CDR2 YFSETQ. The CDR3 sequence is 15 residues long. CDR3 loop: CASSFRTTLLDTQYF. The CDR3 coding sequence is TGCGCCAGCAGCTTCCGTACTACCCTCTTAGATACGCAGTATTTT.

The chain has TRBV6-6 and TRBJ1-2; the D is unclear. The CDR3 contains 12 residues. Per the germline V gene, CDR1 is MNHNY and CDR2 is SVGAGI (reference sequence). Trimming pared 6 bases from V and 5 bases from J, leaving 10 bases between. The CDR3 protein is CASRRAEYGYTF. CDR3 nucleotides: TGTGCCAGCAGGCGAGCGGAGTATGGCTACACCTTC.

This clone appeared once. V is TRBV29-1 and J is TRBJ2-7, with a tentative D call TRBD2 (7 bases). The CDR3 spans 15 residues. Germline values: CDR1 SQVTM, CDR2 ANQGSEA. V shed 0 bases and J shed 6 bases, with 18 bases lying between them. The CDR3 region has the DNA TGCAGCGTTGAAGATAGCAGGGTGAGGGGGGGCGAGCAGTACTTC. Protein: CSVEDSRVRGGEQYF.

This sequence joins TRBV18 and TRBJ2-1; no definite D call. The CDR3 has 11 amino acids. Trimming took 4 bases from V and 8 from J, leaving 6 bases between them. The germline V gene encodes CDR1 KGHSH and CDR2 LQKENI. The CDR3 nucleotides read TGTGCCAGCTCACAAACAGATGAGCAGTTCTTC. Translation gives CASSQTDEQFF.

The chain combines TRBV30 with TRBJ1-2, with 8 bases aligning to TRBD1. The CDR3 spans 18 residues. The germline V gene encodes CDR1 GTSNPN and CDR2 SVGIG (reference sequence). Unmatched junction bases numbered 17, after V lost 3 bases and J lost 2 bases. DNA of the CDR3: TGTGCCTGGAGCCCTTCGGTGGACAGGGTTAGAGAAAACTATGGCTACACCTTC. Encoded protein: CAWSPSVDRVRENYGYTF.